The 15 T cell receptor beta chains listed next were all sequenced from one sample in a study of OX40 agonist ivuxolimab in advanced cancers. This table comes from immunoSEQ multiplex PCR, and its TCRdb copy is limited to in-frame clones, with some not included. The sample shows 45,000 or so clones, about 89% of them seen only once. This specimen was CD4+ or CD8+ T cells sorted from blood, taken in a trial of the OX40 agonist ivuxolimab. The receptors stem from an adult with an advanced solid tumor such as melanoma, head and neck, liver or kidney cancer.

J is TRBJ1-2 and V is TRBV11-2; D remains unclear. V shed 8 bases and J shed 8 bases, with 12 bases lying between them. From germline, CDR1 is SGHAT and CDR2 FQNNGV. The CDR3 has 11 amino acids. In DNA form, the CDR3 reads TGTGCCAGCGTCTCGGGGAACGGCTACACCTTC. Amino acid sequence: CASVSGNGYTF.

This clone has just one count. This chain uses TRBV7-9 with TRBJ2-7, with 7 nucleotides matching TRBD2. Germline lookup yields CDR1 SEHNR and CDR2 FQNEAQ (reference sequence). V was pared by 4 bases and J by 6 bases, with 12 bases of the junction left unmatched. CDR3 size: 15 residues. CDR3 bases: TGTGCCAGCAGCTCCACTAGCGCGGCCTTCCGCGAGCAGTACTTC. Translated: CASSSTSAAFREQYF.

This clone was seen only once. The chain uses TRBV28 and TRBJ1-1, with D hard to call. This CDR3 has 15 amino acids. The germline V and J ends were trimmed by 2 bases and 5 bases, with 15 bases remaining between them. The germline V gene has CDR1 MDHEN and CDR2 SYDVKM. CDR3 sequence (DNA): TGTGCCAGCAGTTTAAAGGTCTGGGGTTGGACTGAAGCTTTCTTT. This encodes CASSLKVWGWTEAFF.

The chain joins TRBV4-1 to TRBJ2-7; TRBD1 agrees at 8 bases. The germline V gene encodes CDR1 MGHRA and CDR2 YSYEKL. This CDR3 has 16 amino acids. V trimming: 1 base; J trimming: 2 bases; junction bases outside the gene matches: 7. The CDR3 sequence: CASSQGADRVTYEQYF. For the CDR3, the DNA is TGCGCCAGCAGCCAAGGGGCGGACAGGGTAACCTACGAGCAGTACTTC.

This clone was found once. V gene TRBV5-4 combines with J gene TRBJ1-2; D uncertain. From germline, CDR1 is SGHNT and CDR2 YYREEE (reference sequence). The ends were cut back, 0 bases at V and 6 bases at J, with 12 bases in the middle. The CDR3 totals 14 residues. The CDR3, as DNA: TGTGCCAGCAGCTTGGGTGGCAGCGAGAATGGCTACACCTTC. Its translation: CASSLGGSENGYTF.

This clone has just one count. The V and J genes are TRBV27 and TRBJ2-7, with 8 positions matching TRBD1. CDR3 length equals 14 residues. The germline V gene has CDR1 MNHEY and CDR2 SMNVEV (reference sequence). V was clipped by 3 bases and J by 3 bases; unmatched bases: 4. The DNA of the CDR3 is TGTGCCAGCAGTTTCACCGGGACAGGCTACGAGCAGTACTTC. Amino acids: CASSFTGTGYEQYF.

This clone was seen only once. The chain carries TRBV7-9 and TRBJ2-6; D uncertain. Trimming took off 1 base at V and 0 bases at J, with 1 base between the two ends. The CDR3 sequence is 14 residues long. Germline V CDR1 and CDR2: SEHNR, FQNEAQ (reference sequence). The chain's CDR3 is CASSLGSGANVLTF. The CDR3 DNA is TGTGCCAGCAGCTTAGGCTCTGGGGCCAACGTCCTGACTTTC.

This clone was picked up one time. J is TRBJ2-7 and V is TRBV10-3; tentatively, D is TRBD1 (6 bases). The CDR3 runs to 15 residues. Germline-derived CDR1 and CDR2 are ENHRY and SYGVKD. The V end lost 2 bases, the J end lost 2 bases, and 13 bases lay between the germline ends. The CDR3 spells CAISEVSGDTYEQYF. Here the CDR3 DNA reads TGTGCCATCAGTGAGGTCTCAGGGGACACCTACGAGCAGTACTTC.

This clone was picked up a small number of times. The chain uses TRBV27 and TRBJ2-1; D is unclear. The CDR3 has 13 residues. V dropped 3 bases and J dropped 6 bases, with 9 bases sitting between them. Germline V gene lookup returns CDR1 MNHEY and CDR2 SMNVEV (reference sequence). In DNA form, the CDR3 reads TGTGCCAGCAGTTTCTCCAGTCTCAATGAGCAGTTCTTC. Translating gives CASSFSSLNEQFF.

The rearrangement links TRBV6-6 to TRBJ2-7; 10 nucleotides align to TRBD1. The CDR3 length is 12 residues. V was pared by 6 bases and J by 5 bases, with 1 base of the junction left unmatched. The germline gives CDR1 MNHNY, CDR2 SVGAGI (reference sequence). CDR3 sequence: CASRTGGNEQYF. CDR3 sequence (DNA): TGTGCCAGCAGGACAGGGGGCAACGAGCAGTACTTC.

The chain carries TRBV5-4 and TRBJ2-6; 9 bases are a match to TRBD1. The V gene end was trimmed by 10 bases and the J gene end by 4 bases; junction bases not matched to a gene: 9. Looked up from germline, CDR1 is SGHNT and CDR2 is YYREEE (reference sequence). This CDR3 comprises 15 residues. Here the CDR3 reads CAFRDRVAGANVLTF. In DNA, the CDR3 is TGTGCCTTCCGGGACAGGGTGGCCGGGGCCAACGTCCTGACTTTC.

This chain links TRBV27 with TRBJ1-1; 10 bases map to TRBD1. The CDR3 has 15 residues. V dropped 5 bases and J dropped 1; count of bases not matched to a gene: 4. From germline, CDR1 is MNHEY and CDR2 SMNVEV (reference sequence). The CDR3 bases are TGTGCCAGCAGTCCACGGACAGGGGGGAACACTGAAGCTTTCTTT. Translating gives CASSPRTGGNTEAFF.

The chain employs TRBV5-1 and TRBJ2-3, with TRBD1 matching 8 bases. Germline trimming cut 4 bases from V and 4 bases from J; bases unmatched to any gene: 23. CDR1 is SGHRS, CDR2 YFSETQ, per germline. The CDR3 has 20 amino acids. The CDR3 loop is CASSPRGQGASAGNSDTQYF. Written as DNA, the CDR3 is TGCGCCAGCAGCCCCCGGGGCCAGGGGGCGTCCGCTGGCAATTCAGATACGCAGTATTTT.

The chain recombines TRBV6-4 with TRBJ2-3, with TRBD2 matching 11 bases. Germline trimming cut 5 bases from V and 3 bases from J; bases unmatched to any gene: 1. Germline loops: CDR1 MRHNA, CDR2 SNTAGT. The CDR3 runs to 14 residues. As DNA, the CDR3 is TGTGCCAGCAGTCTAGCGGGAGGTACAGATACGCAGTATTTT. Translated, it gives CASSLAGGTDTQYF.

The V and J genes are TRBV7-6 and TRBJ2-2; TRBD2 agrees at 10 bases. The CDR3 is 16 residues long. CDR1 and CDR2 from the germline V gene are SGHVS and FNYEAQ. V was pared by 4 bases and J by 4 bases, with 6 bases of the junction left unmatched. Written as DNA, the CDR3 is TGTGCCAGCAGCTGGATAGCGGGAGGCGTCACCGGGGAGCTGTTTTTT. Its translation: CASSWIAGGVTGELFF. Full variable domain (outside the CDR3, taken from reference TRBV7-6 and TRBJ2-2): GAGVSQSPRYKVTKRGQDVALRCDPISGHVSLYWYRQALGQGPEFLTYFNYEAQQDKSGLPNDRFSAERPEGSISTLTIQRTEQRDSAMYRCASSWIAGGVTGELFFGEGSRLTVL.